One sample yielded the 13 T cell receptor beta chains listed below, sequenced in a study of T cells in Graves' hyperthyroidism and ophthalmopathy (dated by TCRdb to between 2019 and 2020). The library was made by multiplex PCR. TCRdb lists the instrument as Illumina HiSeq 2000. The TCR beta CDR3 regions were amplified from RNA transcripts. The TCR CDR3 was subjected to a first round of RT-PCR using the HTBI primer set and the Qiagen OneStep RT-PCR kit. The public reads were quality trimmed at Q25 with fastp and then assembled into clones with MiXCR by TCRdb, keeping productive beta chains. When rows share a CDR3 protein, they turn into one entry using the most common DNA and genes. Recorded for this sample are a few hundred thousand distinct CDR3 sequences; just under 25% of them occurred a single time. Around 79% of the sample is taken by the ten largest. The sample taken for sequencing was blood. Receptor source: a man aged 45-60 years with Graves' hyperthyroidism.

This clonotype was observed at least ten times. CDR3 sequence: CSADIQETQYF. The CDR3 nucleotides read TGCAGTGCCGACATTCAAGAGACCCAGTACTTC. This chain connects TRBV20-1 to TRBJ2-5; D is uncertain. The germline gives CDR1 DFQATT, CDR2 SNEGSKA (reference sequence). The CDR3 runs 11 residues. Trimming took 6 bases from V and 2 from J, leaving 7 bases between them.

CDR3 nucleotide sequence: TGTGCCAGCAGCTTAGCGGCGGGGGATACGCAGTATTTT. Amino acids: CASSLAAGDTQYF. V is TRBV7-9 and J is TRBJ2-3; TRBD2 is a possible D gene (6 bases). CDR1 and CDR2 from the germline V gene are SEHNR and FQNEAQ (reference sequence). V lost 0 bases and J lost 6, with 7 bases in between. This CDR3 is built from 13 residues.

The chain uses TRBV11-3 and TRBJ2-3, with D hard to call. Germline CDR1 is SGHNT and CDR2 is YENEEA. Between the trimmed V and J ends, which lost 1 base and 6 bases, there was a span of 8 bases. There are 13 residues in the CDR3. CDR3 nucleotide sequence: TGTGCCAGCAGCTTAGTGGCGCATGATACGCAGTATTTT. Translation: CASSLVAHDTQYF. The variable domain in full, with the rest retrieved from reference TRBV11-3 and TRBJ2-3, is EAGVVQSPRYKIIEKKQPVAFWCNPISGHNTLYWYLQNLGQGPELLIRYENEEAVDDSQLPKDRFSAERLKGVDSTLKIQPAELGDSAVYLCASSLVAHDTQYFGPGTRLTVL.

This clonotype was detected many times. The rearrangement joins TRBV12-3 or TRBV12-4 to TRBJ2-1; D is uncertain. The CDR3 is made up of 13 amino acids. Trimming cost V 4 bases and J 10 bases, with 14 bases left between them. Here the CDR3 reads CASSSAAVSEQFF. The DNA of the CDR3 is TGTGCCAGCAGTTCCGCGGCCGTGTCAGAGCAGTTCTTC.

The rearrangement links TRBV15 to TRBJ2-7, with D possibly TRBD2 on 7 matching bases. V lost 0 bases, J lost 0 bases, and 12 bases lay in between. CDR3 size: 16 residues. Looked up from germline, CDR1 is LNHNV and CDR2 is YYDKDF (reference sequence). The CDR3 nucleotides read TGTGCCACCAGCAGAGATCGGGGGGCCTCCTCCTACGAGCAGTACTTC. Its protein product is CATSRDRGASSYEQYF.

This sequence joins TRBV7-9 and TRBJ1-1; the match to TRBD1 covers 9 bases. The CDR3 has 13 residues. Germline trimming cut 5 bases from V and 12 bases from J; bases unmatched to any gene: 10. Germline V CDR1 and CDR2: SEHNR, FQNEAQ (reference sequence). CDR3 bases: TGTGCCAGCAGCAAGGGACAGGGAGGGAGGTCTTTCTTT. This codes for CASSKGQGGRSFF.

This chain connects TRBV28 to TRBJ1-2; D ambiguous. The ends were cut back, 7 bases at V and 10 bases at J, with 10 bases in the middle. The CDR3 contains 10 residues. Germline V CDR1 and CDR2: MDHEN, SYDVKM. DNA for the CDR3: TGTGCCAGCAAGGGTGTGGACTACACCTTC. It is translated as CASKGVDYTF.

V gene TRBV30 combines with J gene TRBJ2-1; D is possibly TRBD1 or TRBD2 (6 bases each). Trimming pared 3 bases from V and 8 bases from J, leaving 26 bases between. CDR1 GTSNPN and CDR2 SVGIG come from the germline V gene (reference sequence). This CDR3 is 17 amino acids long. CDR3 DNA: TGTGCCTGGAGGCGAGGGGGTTTTGGCGGGATAAAAGATGAGCAGTTCTTC. This codes for CAWRRGGFGGIKDEQFF.

Here the CDR3 DNA reads TGTGCCAGCAGTTGGGGGCCTAGCGGGAGGGCCTACAATGAGCAGTTCTTC. It yields the protein CASSWGPSGRAYNEQFF. The rearrangement links TRBV12-3 or TRBV12-4 to TRBJ2-1; 12 nucleotides agree with TRBD2. Trimming removed 4 bases from V and 2 bases from J; junction bases left unmatched: 6. This CDR3 contains 17 residues.

The rearrangement links TRBV6-1 to TRBJ2-3; TRBD1 is a possible D gene (6 bases). The CDR3 is made up of 16 amino acids. The V gene lost 5 bases and the J gene lost 0 bases, with 15 bases spanning the gap. Germline V gene sequence: CDR1 MNHNS, CDR2 SASEGT. The CDR3 loop is CASSYSRTVSTDTQYF. The CDR3 nucleotides are TGTGCCAGCAGTTACAGTAGGACAGTTAGCACAGATACGCAGTATTTT.

This clonotype was seen a few times. J is TRBJ2-3 and V is TRBV24-1; 10 bases are shared with TRBD1. Germline V gene lookup returns CDR1 KGHDR and CDR2 SFDVKD. The V and J ends lost 3 bases and 3 bases, in that order; junction bases with no gene match: 5. The CDR3 totals 16 residues. CDR3 sequence: CATSDGGQGYTDTQYF. The DNA for the CDR3 is TGTGCCACCAGTGATGGGGGACAGGGGTATACAGATACGCAGTATTTT.

The J gene is TRBJ2-2, the V gene TRBV11-2; 9 bases line up with TRBD2. Germline assignment: CDR1 SGHAT and CDR2 FQNNGV. The J segment lost 10 bases and the V segment lost 3 bases, leaving 6 bases of the junction unmatched. There are 14 residues in the CDR3. CDR3 in DNA: TGTGCCAGCAGCTTCGGACTAGCGTCGAAGGAGCTGTTTTTT. This translates into CASSFGLASKELFF.

This chain uses TRBV7-9 with TRBJ1-2; tentative D call: TRBD1 (6 bases). The V gene's germline CDR1 is SEHNR and CDR2 FQNEAQ (reference sequence). Trimming took 1 base from V and 3 from J, leaving 9 bases between them. The CDR3 length is 14 residues. The CDR3 loop reads CASSLEGGDYGYTF. The CDR3 coding sequence is TGTGCCAGCAGCTTAGAGGGGGGGGACTATGGCTACACCTTC.